This T cell receptor (beta chain) was obtained from a study of blood T cell repertoires in COVID-19 (dated by TCRdb to 2018 to 2021). About the full investigation: Collaborator samples came from the United States, Italy and Spain and covered acute and convalescent phases of COVID-19. The prospective study material was composed of cDNA or gDNA derived from T cells, B-cell-depleted T cells, or PBMCs. The dataset comprised deeply sampled blood TCRbeta repertoires from subjects exposed to, actively infected with, or recovered from COVID-19. A freely available public database, intended as a resource for researchers studying the immune response to SARS-CoV-2, is where the repertoires were released. Samples were obtained from the ongoing ImmuneRACE study (first 160 participants) and from 1,200 or so subjects provided by 6 global collaborators. Sample metadata almost always included a de-identified subject ID, COVID-19 status, age in years and sex. Where available, HLA class I and class II types were taken from metadata supplied by the sample provider and were not determined by assay-based typing. Overall study results and their limits: How much clinical and demographic metadata was included differed by source and by participant, and the metadata was provided uncurated.

TCRbeta CDR3 regions were amplified from genomic DNA by means of the immunoSEQ Assay, a bias-controlled multiplex PCR. The authors processed their data as follows. The number of nucleated cells in each sample was estimated from the amplification of reference gene primers within the assay. To quantify the absolute abundance of each unique TCRbeta CDR3 rearrangement, sequence reads were collapsed and filtered. For each sample, productive Simpson clonality was calculated as the square root of Simpson's diversity index over productive rearrangements. Entries here come from immuneACCESS through TCRdb and include only in-frame sequences with V and J called. Some clones fail to appear in such tables; in the studies checked, an unresolved V gene covers under half of the shortfall, and the cause of the remainder is unknown. D and trimming were read from the DNA, whereas the V and J calls and clone size are those reported in that table. The sample table holds just over 90,000 clones, of which about 77% were seen once. Approximately 15% of the sample rests with the top ten.

The collaborating institutions used their own protocols to collect whole blood in K2EDTA tubes. Collaborator samples were shipped for TCRbeta analysis as frozen whole blood, isolated PBMCs, or DNA extracted from either sample type. According to the germline V gene, CDR1 reads MGHRA and CDR2 reads YSYEKL. The CDR3 covers 20 residues, taking in both the cysteine and the phenylalanine. CDR3 DNA is the only sequence kept; it has 60 bases, read in frame from the first base. Cut back by 0 bases and 2 bases, the V and J ends lie 24 bases apart. A remark on this clone: It has no known antigen specificity. It has no much larger one-base neighbor in the sample; base qualities were not kept.

This clonotype was obtained from a human donor in a cohort sampled during active COVID-19. The sample consisted of peripheral blood. The V and J genes are TRBV4-1 and TRBJ2-3; TRBD1 is possibly the D segment (7 matching bases). The sequenced DNA is TGCGCCAGCAGCCAAGAAGGTGGGACAGCGGGCCGCGGTTTCACAGATACGCAGTATTTT. Its coded protein is CASSQEGGTAGRGFTDTQYF.